Sequencing of this TCR beta chain was carried out in a study of OX40 agonist ivuxolimab in advanced cancers. The table came from immunoSEQ multiplex PCR; TCRdb's copy has only in-frame clones and leaves some out. The table includes 73,000 or so clones, roughly 90% detected once. The germline V and J ends were trimmed by 1 base and 10 bases, with 5 bases remaining between them. Germline CDR1 reads SGHAT; CDR2 reads FQDESV (reference sequence). CDR3 length: 11 amino acids. This receptor was taken from an adult with an advanced solid tumor such as melanoma, head and neck, liver or kidney cancer. Here the sequenced sample was CD4+ or CD8+ T cells sorted from blood, taken in a trial of the OX40 agonist ivuxolimab. The chain recombines TRBV11-1 with TRBJ2-1; no clear D. The CDR3 coding sequence is TGTGCCAGCAGCTTAGGTGGGGAGCAGTTCTTC. Translation gives CASSLGGEQFF. Based on the CDR3 plus reference TRBV11-1 and TRBJ2-1, the full variable domain is EAEVAQSPRYKITEKSQAVAFWCDPISGHATLYWYRQILGQGPELLVQFQDESVVDDSQLPKDRFSAERLKGVDSTLKIQPAELGDSAMYLCASSLGGEQFFGPGTRLTVL.